This TCR beta chain was recorded in a study of cytomegalovirus exposure and HLA in healthy donors. Study in general: The study placed around 80% of its approximately 380 genotyped donors in the Caucasian-associated ancestry cluster. Study-level points and caveats: Among the most significant clusters, several appeared linked to common viral pathogens in a later analysis. Most TCR sequences showed up rarely, but some public TCRs showed up in many donors.

Comments on this clone: Its antigen is as yet unknown.

The CDR3 runs 15 residues. CDR1 SGHNT and CDR2 YYREEE come from the germline V gene (reference sequence). V was clipped by 0 bases and J by 4 bases; unmatched bases: 4. PCR involved 60 Vbeta and 13 Jbeta primers. Generated by immunoSEQ multiplex PCR, the TCRdb table keeps only in-frame clones and is missing some. The table includes approximately 41,000 clones, more than 65% detected once. The receptor was isolated from a man between 50 and 59 years old in good health and CMV-seronegative. This rearrangement joins TRBV5-4 to TRBJ2-7, with 10 bases aligning to TRBD2. Sequencing was carried out using PBMCs. The CDR3 nucleotides are TGTGCCAGCAGCTTGGCGTTAGCGGGAGGATACGAGCAGTACTTC. It is translated as CASSLALAGGYEQYF.